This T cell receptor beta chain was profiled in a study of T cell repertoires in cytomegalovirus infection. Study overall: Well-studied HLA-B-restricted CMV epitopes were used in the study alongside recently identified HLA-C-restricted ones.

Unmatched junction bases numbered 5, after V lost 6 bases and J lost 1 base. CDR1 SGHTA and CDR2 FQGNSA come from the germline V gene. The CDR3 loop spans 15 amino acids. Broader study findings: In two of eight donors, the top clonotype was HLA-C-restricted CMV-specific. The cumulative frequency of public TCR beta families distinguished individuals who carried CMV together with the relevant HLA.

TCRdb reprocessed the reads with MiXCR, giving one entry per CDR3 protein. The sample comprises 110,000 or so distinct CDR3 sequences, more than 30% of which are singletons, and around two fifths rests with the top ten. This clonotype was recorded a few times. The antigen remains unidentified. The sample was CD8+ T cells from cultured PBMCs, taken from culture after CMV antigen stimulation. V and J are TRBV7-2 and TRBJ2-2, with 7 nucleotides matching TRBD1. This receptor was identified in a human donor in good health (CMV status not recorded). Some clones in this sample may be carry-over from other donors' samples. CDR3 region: CASSPRDRNTGELFF. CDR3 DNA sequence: TGTGCCAGCAGTCCCCGGGACAGGAACACCGGGGAGCTGTTTTTT.